What follows are 8 T cell receptor beta chains derived from one specimen sequenced in a study of human T cells and chemical hapten exposure. TCRdb recomputed calls from the RACE reads with MiXCR, one row per CDR3 protein. The data hold nearly 80,000 distinct CDR3 sequences, with approximately 10% observed a single time. Time point defined: patch test 1, 2 weeks after DPC sensitization. Treatment denoted: therapeutic diphenylcyclopropenone sensitization with weekly scalp DPC. This sample comprised whole blood, obtained in connection with sensitization to the hapten diphenylcyclopropenone (DPC). The origin of the receptors is a woman aged 45-65 years with alopecia areata. Some clones in this sample may be carry-over from other donors' samples.

This clonotype has only a few counts. J is TRBJ1-1 and V is TRBV18, with D uncertain. This CDR3 region has 13 residues. Germline V gene lookup returns CDR1 KGHSH and CDR2 LQKENI. V lost 1 base and J lost 1, with 4 bases in between. CDR3 protein: CASSPQGNTEAFF. The CDR3 region has the DNA TGTGCCAGCTCACCACAGGGGAACACTGAAGCTTTCTTT.

The table lists this clonotype with a few counts. The chain employs TRBV20-1 and TRBJ1-6; tentatively, D is TRBD1 (6 bases). Trimming left V 5 bases short and J 3 bases short, with 14 bases between. The CDR3 totals 15 residues. Germline V lookup: CDR1 DFQATT, CDR2 SNEGSKA (reference sequence). Written as DNA, the CDR3 is TGCAGTGCTTTCCCCGGGACAAACTATAATTCACCCCTCCACTTT. Its protein is CSAFPGTNYNSPLHF.

The sample holds many counts of this clonotype. The chain carries TRBV19 and TRBJ1-5; 7 positions match TRBD1. Looked up from germline, CDR1 is LNHDA and CDR2 is SQIVND (reference sequence). The trim removed 7 bases at V and 1 base at J, leaving 10 bases unmatched. This CDR3 comprises 16 residues. In nucleotides, the CDR3 is TGTGCCAGTATCTCCGGGACAGAAAGGAGCAATCAGCCCCAGCATTTT. Protein sequence: CASISGTERSNQPQHF.

This clonotype came up a few times. V is TRBV5-6 and J is TRBJ1-5, with TRBD1 identical over 8 bases. The CDR3 runs to 17 residues. V lost 4 bases and J lost 1; bases outside the gene matches: 10. CDR1 and CDR2 (germline): SGHDT, YYEEEE. The CDR3 nucleotides are TGTGCCAGCAGCCCTAGGACAGGGCGGCTGAGCAATCAGCCCCAGCATTTT. Translating it yields CASSPRTGRLSNQPQHF.

This clonotype was seen more than once but under ten times. The J gene is TRBJ2-3, the V gene TRBV19; 7 nucleotides match TRBD1. V shed 5 bases, J shed 4 bases, and the junction held 12 bases outside the gene matches. This CDR3 spans 16 amino acids. In germline, CDR1 is LNHDA, CDR2 SQIVND (reference sequence). The CDR3 here is CASSPRQGGRADTQYF. DNA of the CDR3: TGTGCCAGTAGTCCACGACAGGGTGGAAGGGCAGATACGCAGTATTTT.

This clonotype was observed a few times. J is TRBJ2-1 and V is TRBV14; perhaps D is TRBD1 or TRBD2 (5 bases each). Deletions cut 1 base from V and 0 bases from J, with 10 bases between. Germline CDR1 and CDR2: SGHDN and FVKESK. CDR3 size: 16 residues. CDR3 sequence (DNA): TGTGCCAGCAGCCAAGCTGCAGGGAGCTCCTACAATGAGCAGTTCTTC. Its protein product is CASSQAAGSSYNEQFF.

The chain links TRBV12-3 or TRBV12-4 to TRBJ2-3, with unresolved D. V was pared by 5 bases and J by 7 bases, with 10 bases between. This CDR3 has 12 amino acids. CDR3 amino acids: CASSARTNTQYF. CDR3 sequence (DNA): TGTGCCAGCAGTGCCCGGACCAATACGCAGTATTTT.

V gene TRBV18 combines with J gene TRBJ2-4; no reliable D call. Between the trimmed V and J ends, which lost 2 bases and 7 bases, there was a span of 6 bases. Germline assignment: CDR1 KGHSH and CDR2 LQKENI. This CDR3 is built from 12 residues. The CDR3 is CASSPAANIQYF. Here the CDR3 DNA reads TGTGCCAGCTCACCAGCTGCGAACATTCAGTACTTC.